What follows are 20 T cell receptor beta chains derived from one specimen sequenced in a study of blood T cell repertoires in COVID-19. Generated by immunoSEQ multiplex PCR, the TCRdb table keeps only in-frame clones and is missing some. Of some 17,000 clones in the sample, around 87% are singletons; the top ten hold over 15%. The material sequenced was peripheral blood. The receptors were sampled from a man aged 50 to 60 with active COVID-19.

The chain couples TRBV15 to TRBJ2-6; D is perhaps TRBD1 (6 bases). Germline assignment: CDR1 LNHNV and CDR2 YYDKDF (reference sequence). V was cut by 0 bases and J by 2 bases, with 14 bases left in between. The CDR3 consists of 18 residues. CDR3 sequence: CATSREALTGTGANVLTF. In DNA, the CDR3 is TGTGCCACCAGCAGAGAGGCCCTAACAGGGACTGGGGCCAACGTCCTGACTTTC.

The chain couples TRBV7-2 to TRBJ1-3; possibly TRBD1 for D (6 bases). CDR3 length: 16 residues. V lost 1 base, J lost 0 bases, and 10 bases lay in between. Germline V gene lookup returns CDR1 SGHTA and CDR2 FQGNSA. CDR3 in DNA: TGTGCCAGCAGCTTAGTGGGGGCGTTCTCTGGAAACACCATATATTTT. It translates to CASSLVGAFSGNTIYF.

This chain joins TRBV5-4 and TRBJ1-2, with unresolved D. Trimming stripped 4 bases from V and 6 bases from J, with 16 bases between. Germline CDR1 SGHNT, CDR2 YYREEE (reference sequence). CDR3 length equals 14 residues. CDR3 loop: CASSLGRSPDGYTF. DNA for the CDR3: TGTGCCAGCAGCCTAGGGAGGAGCCCCGATGGCTACACCTTC.

This chain links TRBV7-8 with TRBJ1-5, with D maybe TRBD1 (6 bases). With 5 bases removed from V and 2 bases from J, the gap between germline ends came to 13 bases. This CDR3 has 15 amino acids. Germline V lookup: CDR1 SGHVS, CDR2 FQNEAQ. DNA for the CDR3: TGTGCCAGCAGCACCCCTGGGGGCGGCAATCAGCCCCAGCATTTT. Translating it yields CASSTPGGGNQPQHF.

The chain recombines TRBV5-8 with TRBJ1-1, with 7 positions matching TRBD1. CDR3 length: 16 residues. Germline V gene lookup returns CDR1 SGHTS and CDR2 YDEGEE. J gave up 3 bases and V 6 bases, and 14 bases lay outside the gene matches. The CDR3 is CASNVNRGFAHTEAFF. In DNA, the CDR3 is TGTGCCAGCAACGTAAACAGGGGCTTCGCCCACACTGAAGCTTTCTTT.

This clone was detected only once. The gene calls are TRBV6-2 or TRBV6-3 and TRBJ2-5; no reliable D call. Trimming took 2 bases from V and 4 from J, leaving 8 bases between them. CDR3 size: 13 residues. Germline assignment: CDR1 MNHEY and CDR2 SVGEGT. For the CDR3, the DNA is TGTGCCAGCAGTTACAGTCTAGGAGAGACCCAGTACTTC. This encodes CASSYSLGETQYF.

The chain uses TRBV28 and TRBJ1-2, with TRBD1 identical over 9 bases. CDR1 is MDHEN, CDR2 SYDVKM, per germline. This CDR3 is built from 14 residues. V lost 6 bases and J lost 8; bases outside the gene matches: 10. The CDR3 here is CASRETGGLGGYTF. CDR3 bases: TGTGCCAGCAGGGAAACAGGGGGCCTGGGAGGCTACACCTTC.

V usage is TRBV7-2 and J usage is TRBJ1-1; the D gene is possibly TRBD1 (5 bases). From germline, CDR1 is SGHTA and CDR2 FQGNSA. This CDR3 is built from 17 residues. Between the trimmed V and J ends, which lost 5 bases and 6 bases, there was a span of 25 bases. CDR3 sequence reads: CASSPGVWAGPRAEAFF. The CDR3 DNA follows: TGTGCCAGCAGCCCGGGTGTTTGGGCAGGGCCTCGAGCTGAAGCTTTCTTT.

V gene TRBV5-4 combines with J gene TRBJ2-3, with 8 nucleotides matching TRBD1. From germline, CDR1 is SGHNT and CDR2 YYREEE (reference sequence). The V segment lost 2 bases and the J segment 3 bases; nucleotides outside the gene matches: 2. This CDR3 comprises 14 residues. The CDR3 is CASSFGQGTDTQYF. DNA of the CDR3: TGTGCCAGCAGCTTTGGACAGGGTACAGATACGCAGTATTTT.

A few counts support this clone. The genes are TRBV6-2 or TRBV6-3 and TRBJ1-5, with 7 bases fitting TRBD1. The CDR3 is made up of 18 amino acids. CDR1 and CDR2 from the germline V gene are MNHEY and SVGEGT. Trimming removed 4 bases from V and 3 bases from J; junction bases left unmatched: 15. CDR3 in amino acids: CASSFGPDRRNDNQPQHF. CDR3 coding DNA: TGTGCCAGCAGTTTCGGCCCGGACAGGAGAAACGACAATCAGCCCCAGCATTTT.

This chain joins TRBV5-1 and TRBJ1-1, with a possible D match to TRBD1 (6 bases). Germline CDR1 reads SGHRS; CDR2 reads YFSETQ. This CDR3 is built from 13 residues. The germline V and J ends were trimmed by 5 bases and 4 bases, with 12 bases remaining between them. The CDR3 protein is CASSQQGITEAFF. The CDR3 region has the DNA TGCGCCAGCAGTCAACAGGGTATCACTGAAGCTTTCTTT.

The chain has TRBV12-3 or TRBV12-4 and TRBJ2-5, with TRBD1 identical over 7 bases. This CDR3 is built from 13 residues. V dropped 3 bases and J dropped 5; count of bases not matched to a gene: 3. In nucleotides, the CDR3 is TGTGCCAGCAGTTTCAGGGGGTCGGAGACCCAGTACTTC. It encodes CASSFRGSETQYF.

The chain carries TRBV10-3 and TRBJ1-1, with a possible D match to TRBD1 (6 bases). Germline assignment: CDR1 ENHRY and CDR2 SYGVKD. V gave up 2 bases and J gave up 0 bases, with 7 bases separating them. The CDR3 loop spans 14 amino acids. CDR3 protein: CAISETGLNTEAFF. The CDR3 coding sequence is TGTGCCATCAGTGAGACAGGGTTGAACACTGAAGCTTTCTTT.

This clone was picked up a small number of times. The CDR3: CASNKNPSLHQTATNEKLFF. CDR3 DNA: TGTGCCAGCAATAAAAACCCGAGTCTTCATCAGACTGCAACTAATGAAAAACTGTTTTTT. V usage is TRBV28 and J usage is TRBJ1-4; no clear D gene. Germline V gives CDR1 MDHEN, CDR2 SYDVKM. With 7 bases removed from V and 0 bases from J, the gap between germline ends came to 27 bases. The CDR3 contains 20 residues. The full variable domain, rest sourced from reference TRBV28 and TRBJ1-4, is DVKVTQSSRYLVKRTGEKVFLECVQDMDHENMFWYRQDPGLGLRLIYFSYDVKMKEKGDIPEGYSVSREKKERFSLILESASTNQTSMYLCASNKNPSLHQTATNEKLFFGSGTQLSVL.

V and J are TRBV9 and TRBJ1-1; no clear D gene. V was trimmed by 4 bases and J by 8 bases, leaving 18 bases between them. Germline V lookup: CDR1 SGDLS, CDR2 YYNGEE. This CDR3 spans 14 amino acids. The CDR3 DNA sequence: TGTGCCAGCAGCCCTAGATACCTGCGAAGGGAAGCTTTCTTT. Protein sequence: CASSPRYLRREAFF.

The chain employs TRBV4-2 and TRBJ1-5; the D gene is possibly TRBD1 (6 bases). CDR3 length equals 16 residues. Deletions cut 0 bases from V and 1 base from J, with 10 bases between. Germline-derived CDR1 and CDR2 are LGHNA and YNFKEQ. As DNA, the CDR3 is TGTGCCAGCAGCCAAGAAGTCGGACAGAGCAATCAGCCCCAGCATTTT. Translation gives CASSQEVGQSNQPQHF.

The rearrangement uses TRBV6-2 or TRBV6-3 and TRBJ1-1; 8 nucleotides match TRBD1. Losses at the gene ends were 0 bases for V and 10 bases for J; bases not matched to a gene: 7. Germline V lookup: CDR1 MNHEY, CDR2 SVGEGT. The CDR3 runs to 14 residues. CDR3 sequence: CASSYSAGGSGAFF. In DNA form, the CDR3 reads TGTGCCAGCAGTTACTCGGCAGGGGGCTCGGGAGCTTTCTTT.

The CDR3 loop is CASSFDRNTEAFF. In DNA, the CDR3 is TGTGCCAGCAGTTTCGACAGGAACACTGAAGCTTTCTTT. The V call is TRBV6-4, the J call TRBJ1-1; D is possibly TRBD1 (5 bases). V was pared by 5 bases and J by 1 base, with 8 bases between. The CDR3 totals 13 residues. Looked up from germline, CDR1 is MRHNA and CDR2 is SNTAGT.

CDR3 protein: CASSVGDSGYNEQFF. DNA for the CDR3: TGTGCCAGCAGCGTAGGGGATAGCGGTTACAATGAGCAGTTCTTC. This chain uses TRBV9 with TRBJ2-1; possibly TRBD2 for D (6 bases). Germline V gene sequence: CDR1 SGDLS, CDR2 YYNGEE. Trimming took off 0 bases at V and 4 bases at J, with 11 bases between the two ends. The CDR3 sequence is 15 residues long. Full variable domain (missing parts from reference TRBV9 and TRBJ2-1): DSGVTQTPKHLITATGQRVTLRCSPRSGDLSVYWYQQSLDQGLQFLIQYYNGEERAKGNILERFSAQQFPDLHSELNLSSLELGDSALYFCASSVGDSGYNEQFFGPGTRLTVL.

V is TRBV5-1 and J is TRBJ2-1; 12 bases line up with TRBD2. The J segment lost 5 bases and the V segment lost 1 base, leaving 4 bases of the junction unmatched. Germline V lookup: CDR1 SGHRS, CDR2 YFSETQ. The CDR3 runs 16 residues. The CDR3 DNA reads TGCGCCAGCAGCTTGCCTAGCGGGAGGGTAAACAATGAGCAGTTCTTC. Amino acid sequence: CASSLPSGRVNNEQFF.